These 6 T cell receptor beta chains were all obtained from the same sample, sequenced in a study of TIL therapy for anti-PD-1-resistant metastatic lung cancer. Time point given: pre-treatment sample, taken before nivolumab and TIL therapy. The immunoSEQ assay was v3. This table comes from immunoSEQ multiplex PCR, and its TCRdb copy is limited to in-frame clones, with some not included. The sample lists just under 60,000 clones; more than 60% were seen once. Sequenced here: blood, sampled at baseline. The source is a person between 25 and 80 years old with non-small cell lung cancer.

Comment on this clone: The junction does not match germline at one end; this may be a read error. The rearrangement joins TRBV2 to TRBJ1-5, with unresolved D. The germline gives CDR1 SNHLY, CDR2 FYNNEI. The CDR3 totals 14 residues. The CDR3 DNA follows: TGTGCCAGCAGTGACGCGAATGGGTATCACCCCCAGCATTTT. This codes for CASSDANGYHPQHF.

This chain uses TRBV29-1 with TRBJ2-7, with a weak D call TRBD2 (6 bases). Per germline, CDR1 SQVTM and CDR2 ANQGSEA. The CDR3 has 12 residues. Trimming took 1 base from V and 4 from J, leaving 8 bases between them. The CDR3: CSVEVGGYEQYF. The CDR3 region has the DNA TGCAGCGTTGAAGTTGGGGGGTACGAGCAGTACTTC.

A few counts support this clone. The rearrangement joins TRBV6-5 to TRBJ2-2; the D is unclear. This CDR3 has 16 residues. Germline V gene sequence: CDR1 MNHEY, CDR2 SVGAGI. V lost 6 bases to trimming and J lost 2 bases, with 16 bases between them. The CDR3 region is CASSYDAYGNTGELFF. DNA of the CDR3: TGTGCCAGCAGCTACGACGCCTATGGAAACACCGGGGAGCTGTTTTTT.

V gene TRBV11-2 combines with J gene TRBJ2-6; D is uncertain. V was clipped by 2 bases and J by 2 bases, with 4 bases between them. From germline, CDR1 is SGHAT and CDR2 FQNNGV. The CDR3 has 14 amino acids. CDR3 nucleotides: TGTGCCAGCAGCTTAACGGCTGGGGCCAACGTCCTGACTTTC. As protein: CASSLTAGANVLTF.

Here the CDR3 reads CASSPPGTGGEQYF. CDR3 DNA: TGTGCCAGCTCACCACCCGGGACAGGGGGGGAGCAGTACTTC. This sequence joins TRBV18 and TRBJ2-7, with 11 bases lining up with TRBD1. The V gene's germline CDR1 is KGHSH and CDR2 LQKENI. V shed 0 bases, J shed 7 bases, and the junction held 2 bases outside the gene matches. There are 14 residues in the CDR3.

This chain links TRBV5-1 with TRBJ2-2, with D perhaps matching TRBD2 (6 bases). This CDR3 is built from 14 residues. V shed 8 bases and J shed 7 bases, with 18 bases lying between them. The germline V gene encodes CDR1 SGHRS and CDR2 YFSETQ. For the CDR3, the DNA is TGCGCCAGTGCGGGATCGAGGGCGAGCGGGGAGCTGTTTTTT. It specifies CASAGSRASGELFF.